Shown below are 29 T cell receptor beta chains from a single sample sequenced in a study of blood T cells in healthy people across ages. PCR was performed a second time for about 7 to 11 cycles using a sample-barcoded 5' primer and a J-beta primer mix. Using its own MiXCR run on the 5' RACE reads, TCRdb lists one record per CDR3 protein. This sample has about 290,000 distinct CDR3 sequences, with around 30% found just once. Sequenced sample: blood. The receptors originated from a woman between 65 and 79 years old in good health.

The chain combines TRBV5-1 with TRBJ2-7; TRBD1 is a possible D gene (5 bases). This CDR3 region has 15 residues. V was trimmed by 0 bases and J by 4 bases, leaving 14 bases between them. The germline V gene encodes CDR1 SGHRS and CDR2 YFSETQ. The chain's CDR3 is CASSLDRAQGYEQYF. The CDR3, as DNA: TGCGCCAGCAGCTTGGATCGGGCCCAGGGATACGAGCAGTACTTC.

The J gene is TRBJ1-2, the V gene TRBV6-1; no definite D call. The germline V gene encodes CDR1 MNHNS and CDR2 SASEGT. This CDR3 is 14 amino acids long. The germline V and J ends were trimmed by 2 bases and 2 bases, with 9 bases remaining between them. CDR3 loop: CASSEYRENYGYTF. The CDR3 DNA reads TGTGCCAGCAGTGAATATAGAGAAAACTATGGCTACACCTTC.

This chain uses TRBV5-1 with TRBJ1-5; 10 positions match TRBD1. Germline values: CDR1 SGHRS, CDR2 YFSETQ. The J segment lost 5 bases and the V segment lost 4 bases, leaving 3 bases of the junction unmatched. The CDR3 has 14 amino acids. CDR3 coding DNA: TGCGCCAGCAGCCCCGGGACAGGGGATCAGCCCCAGCATTTT. Residues: CASSPGTGDQPQHF.

The chain couples TRBV9 to TRBJ2-3; no definite D call. Trimming stripped 3 bases from V and 0 bases from J, with 5 bases between. This CDR3 is built from 13 residues. CDR1 and CDR2 (germline): SGDLS, YYNGEE. The CDR3, as DNA: TGTGCCAGCAGCGGTCCTAGCACAGATACGCAGTATTTT. This translates into CASSGPSTDTQYF.

The chain carries TRBV7-2 and TRBJ1-5; D uncertain. Trimming removed 5 bases from V and 4 bases from J, with 15 bases in between. Looked up from germline, CDR1 is SGHTA and CDR2 is FQGNSA. The CDR3 is 15 amino acids. The CDR3 loop reads CASSVNPQGNQPQHF. The CDR3 DNA reads as TGTGCCAGCAGCGTGAACCCTCAAGGAAATCAGCCCCAGCATTTT.

In its sample, this clonotype was seen a few times. This chain links TRBV20-1 with TRBJ1-1; possibly TRBD1 for D (5 bases). V dropped 5 bases and J dropped 5 bases, with 6 bases sitting between them. Per the germline V gene, CDR1 is DFQATT and CDR2 is SNEGSKA (reference sequence). CDR3 length: 10 residues. The CDR3 sequence: CSAQGTEAFF. The CDR3 DNA reads TGCAGTGCTCAGGGAACTGAAGCTTTCTTT.

The chain's CDR3 is CASSSLWGSNEGTQYF. DNA of the CDR3: TGTGCCAGCAGCTCCTTGTGGGGGAGCAATGAAGGGACCCAGTACTTC. V usage is TRBV5-8 and J usage is TRBJ2-5; D is perhaps TRBD1 or TRBD2 (5 bases each). V gave up 3 bases and J gave up 7 bases, with 22 bases separating them. Germline CDR1 SGHTS, CDR2 YDEGEE. This CDR3 is built from 16 residues.

In its sample, this clonotype was seen a few times. The chain is built from TRBV20-1 and TRBJ2-6; no reliable D call. The CDR3 is 18 residues long. The V end lost 3 bases, the J end lost 1 base, and 19 bases lay between the germline ends. Looked up from germline, CDR1 is DFQATT and CDR2 is SNEGSKA (reference sequence). Here the CDR3 reads CSASLGRAPVSGANVLTF. In DNA form, the CDR3 reads TGCAGTGCTAGTCTCGGTCGGGCCCCAGTGTCTGGGGCCAACGTCCTGACTTTC.

Note on this clonotype: Given the absence of the conserved phenylalanine or tryptophan at the CDR3 end, a read error is likely. CDR3 sequence reads: CASSPQGTTNEKLFL. The CDR3 DNA reads TGTGCCAGCAGCCCACAGGGAACAACTAATGAAAAACTGTTTCTT. The V call is TRBV7-9, the J call TRBJ1-4, with D possibly being TRBD1 (6 bases). From germline, CDR1 is SEHNR and CDR2 FQNEAQ (reference sequence). Trimming shortened V by 5 bases and J by 0 bases, and 10 bases separated the two germline ends. The CDR3 length is 15 residues.

The chain combines TRBV6-2 or TRBV6-3 with TRBJ1-3, with D possibly TRBD1 on 6 matching bases. The ends were cut back, 4 bases at V and 3 bases at J, with 16 bases in the middle. Germline loops: CDR1 MNHEY, CDR2 SVGEGT. The CDR3 loop spans 16 amino acids. The CDR3 here is CASSSLRTDDGNTIYF. The CDR3 DNA reads TGTGCCAGCAGTTCTCTACGGACAGATGATGGAAACACCATATATTTT.

This clonotype was detected only a few times. The chain carries TRBV7-9 and TRBJ2-5; D is unresolved. TRBJ2-1 explains the end of the DNA better; the J call may be wrong. The CDR3 loop spans 13 amino acids. The germline V gene encodes CDR1 SEHNR and CDR2 FQNEAQ (reference sequence). CDR3 sequence: CASSFIVGGEQFF. DNA of the CDR3: TGTGCCAGCAGCTTTATCGTGGGCGGTGAGCAGTTCTTC.

This clonotype appeared a few times. The rearrangement uses TRBV19 and TRBJ1-1, with TRBD1 as a possible D gene (5 bases). In germline, CDR1 is LNHDA, CDR2 SQIVND (reference sequence). The CDR3 totals 14 residues. V lost 7 bases and J lost 3, with 15 bases in between. The CDR3 nucleotides read TGTGCCAGTACCCCCCAGGGTGCGTACACTGAAGCTTTCTTT. This codes for CASTPQGAYTEAFF. The whole variable domain, filled in from reference TRBV19 and TRBJ1-1, reads DGGITQSPKYLFRKEGQNVTLSCEQNLNHDAMYWYRQDPGQGLRLIYYSQIVNDFQKGDIAEGYSVSREKKESFPLTVTSAQKNPTAFYLCASTPQGAYTEAFFGQGTRLTVV.

The V and J genes are TRBV14 and TRBJ2-3, with 8 nucleotides matching TRBD1. Germline loops: CDR1 SGHDN, CDR2 FVKESK. J was trimmed by 7 bases and V by 6 bases; bases with no gene match: 15. The CDR3 is 16 amino acids. The CDR3 protein is CASSHLNGQGVYTQYF. The CDR3 DNA is TGTGCCAGCAGTCACTTAAACGGACAGGGTGTATATACGCAGTATTTT.

This clonotype was detected many times. This chain connects TRBV28 to TRBJ2-7, with a weak D call TRBD1 (5 bases). V lost 8 bases and J 3 bases, leaving 8 bases between the germline ends. The germline V gene encodes CDR1 MDHEN and CDR2 SYDVKM. The CDR3 is 11 residues long. Here the CDR3 reads CASQDNYEQYF. The CDR3 DNA is TGTGCCAGCCAGGACAACTACGAGCAGTACTTC.

This clonotype was seen more than once but under ten times. The V call is TRBV12-3 or TRBV12-4, the J call TRBJ2-7; weak D call: TRBD2 (6 bases). CDR3 length: 15 residues. The germline V and J ends were trimmed by 8 bases and 2 bases, with 19 bases remaining between them. In DNA, the CDR3 is TGTGCCAGCCAAAAGGGCGGGGTCAACCCCTACGAGCAGTACTTC. Translating it yields CASQKGGVNPYEQYF.

The chain is built from TRBV14 and TRBJ1-3, with D tentatively TRBD1 (5 bases). Trimming took 3 bases from V and 4 from J, leaving 19 bases between them. Germline-derived CDR1 and CDR2 are SGHDN and FVKESK. This CDR3 is 17 amino acids long. CDR3 nucleotide sequence: TGTGCCAGCAGCCAGGCGGACGGACACTCAGTAGGAAACACCATATATTTT. This sequence encodes CASSQADGHSVGNTIYF.

The chain couples TRBV5-1 to TRBJ1-4; D not resolved. This CDR3 has 15 residues. Germline-derived CDR1 and CDR2 are SGHRS and YFSETQ. V was trimmed by 4 bases and J by 3 bases, leaving 13 bases between them. The CDR3 sequence is CASSGEGIANEKLFF. Here the CDR3 DNA reads TGCGCCAGCAGCGGAGAGGGTATAGCTAATGAAAAACTGTTTTTT.

This sequence joins TRBV28 and TRBJ2-6; D call uncertain. CDR1 is MDHEN, CDR2 SYDVKM, per germline. The CDR3 has 15 residues. Trimming cost V 5 bases and J 0 bases, with 8 bases left between them. The CDR3 sequence: CASSPQDSGANVLTF. In nucleotides, the CDR3 is TGTGCCAGCAGTCCTCAGGACTCTGGGGCCAACGTCCTGACTTTC.

The chain couples TRBV18 to TRBJ2-7; the D gene could be TRBD1 or TRBD2 (5 bases each). The CDR3 has 16 residues. The V gene's germline CDR1 is KGHSH and CDR2 LQKENI. With 4 bases removed from V and 3 bases from J, the gap between germline ends came to 19 bases. CDR3 protein: CASSLLVPRGDYEQYF. DNA for the CDR3: TGTGCCAGCTCACTGCTGGTGCCTCGAGGGGACTACGAGCAGTACTTC. Full variable domain (missing parts from reference TRBV18 and TRBJ2-7): NAGVMQNPRHLVRRRGQEARLRCSPMKGHSHVYWYRQLPEEGLKFMVYLQKENIIDESGMPKERFSAEFPKEGPSILRIQQVVRGDSAAYFCASSLLVPRGDYEQYFGPGTRLTVT.

This clonotype occurred a few times. The J gene is TRBJ2-7, the V gene TRBV3-1, with D tentatively TRBD2 (6 bases). With the DNA end fitting TRBJ2-1 better, the J assignment may be wrong. This CDR3 comprises 14 residues. Germline lookup yields CDR1 LGHDT and CDR2 YNNKEL (reference sequence). The CDR3: CASSHRSGANEQFF. DNA of the CDR3: TGTGCCAGCAGCCATCGTAGCGGCGCCAATGAGCAGTTCTTC.

V gene TRBV29-1 combines with J gene TRBJ1-2, with TRBD1 matching over 7 bases. The CDR3 is made up of 16 amino acids. V lost 3 bases and J lost 0; bases outside the gene matches: 10. Germline V CDR1 and CDR2: SQVTM, ANQGSEA. CDR3 in amino acids: CSVDADRALANYGYTF. In DNA form, the CDR3 reads TGCAGCGTTGACGCCGACAGGGCGCTAGCTAACTATGGCTACACCTTC.

The CDR3 sequence: CASSQSGRTNEKLFF. In nucleotides, the CDR3 is TGTGCCAGCAGCCAATCAGGGAGGACTAATGAAAAACTGTTTTTT. V gene TRBV3-1 combines with J gene TRBJ1-4, with a possible D match to TRBD1 (5 bases). The CDR3 extends over 15 amino acids. The V gene lost 2 bases and the J gene lost 2 bases, with 9 bases spanning the gap. Germline V gene lookup returns CDR1 LGHDT and CDR2 YNNKEL (reference sequence).

This rearrangement joins TRBV5-1 to TRBJ2-7, with a tentative D call TRBD1 (6 bases). The CDR3 consists of 14 residues. Germline values: CDR1 SGHRS, CDR2 YFSETQ. V lost 0 bases and J 1 base, leaving 8 bases between the germline ends. The CDR3 nucleotides are TGCGCCAGCAGCTTGGAGGGGGTTTCCTACGAGCAGTACTTC. Protein product: CASSLEGVSYEQYF. Combining the CDR3 with reference TRBV5-1 and TRBJ2-7 gives the whole variable domain KAGVTQTPRYLIKTRGQQVTLSCSPISGHRSVSWYQQTPGQGLQFLFEYFSETQRNKGNFPGRFSGRQFSNSRSEMNVSTLELGDSALYLCASSLEGVSYEQYFGPGTRLTVT.

This chain links TRBV12-5 with TRBJ2-5, with D perhaps TRBD1 or TRBD2 (6 bases each). The J call is uncertain, as TRBJ2-1 better fits the DNA end. Germline-derived CDR1 and CDR2 are LGHNT and FRNRAP. This CDR3 is 12 amino acids long. The CDR3 loop is CASGPPFGGQFF. CDR3 nucleotide sequence: TGTGCTAGTGGTCCACCTTTCGGGGGCCAGTTCTTC.

This clonotype appeared a few times. Its ends do not fully match the called genes, so a read error is possible. V usage is TRBV3-1 and J usage is TRBJ1-3; no firm D call. In germline, CDR1 is LGHDT, CDR2 YNNKEL (reference sequence). The CDR3 has 14 residues. CDR3 protein: CASSDDYSGNTICF. The CDR3 DNA is TGTGCCAGCAGCGATGACTACTCTGGAAACACCATATGTTTT.

The CDR3 region is CASSSPGLGNNEQFF. In DNA form, the CDR3 reads TGTGCCAGCAGCTCGCCGGGACTAGGTAACAATGAGCAGTTCTTC. The chain uses TRBV7-3 and TRBJ2-1; TRBD2 matches 8 bases. The V segment lost 4 bases and the J segment 5 bases; nucleotides outside the gene matches: 7. The CDR3 spans 15 residues. The germline gives CDR1 SGHTA, CDR2 FQGTGA.

A few counts support this clonotype. The V gene is TRBV20-1, the J gene TRBJ2-5; TRBD2 matches at 9 bases. The J call may be faulty, since TRBJ2-1 better matches the DNA end. This CDR3 is 17 amino acids long. Germline CDR1 and CDR2: DFQATT and SNEGSKA (reference sequence). The CDR3 region is CSARDFRVSGSSNEQFF. CDR3 coding DNA: TGCAGTGCTAGAGATTTTCGGGTTAGCGGGAGCTCCAATGAGCAGTTCTTC.

The CDR3 DNA sequence: TGTGCCACCAGCAGGTTAGACAGGGACTCCTACGAGCAGTACTTC. Translating it yields CATSRLDRDSYEQYF. The chain recombines TRBV15 with TRBJ2-7; TRBD1 aligns across 7 bases. V lost 3 bases to trimming and J lost 0 bases; unmatched junction nucleotides: 5. From germline, CDR1 is LNHNV and CDR2 YYDKDF (reference sequence). The length of the CDR3 is 15 residues. Supplemented by reference TRBV15 and TRBJ2-7, the full variable domain reads DAMVIQNPRYQVTQFGKPVTLSCSQTLNHNVMYWYQQKSSQAPKLLFHYYDKDFNNEADTPDNFQSRRPNTSFCFLDIRSPGLGDTAMYLCATSRLDRDSYEQYFGPGTRLTVT.

This clonotype came up a few times. The chain uses TRBV7-9 and TRBJ1-1, with 7 bases identical to TRBD1. Germline V gene data show CDR1 as SEHNR and CDR2 as FQNEAQ (reference sequence). Trimming removed 5 bases from V and 0 bases from J; junction bases left unmatched: 6. This CDR3 has 15 amino acids. CDR3 sequence: CASSHNRGLNTEAFF. The CDR3 bases are TGTGCCAGCAGCCATAACAGGGGCTTGAACACTGAAGCTTTCTTT.